The rows below give T cell receptor beta chains drawn from one sample of a study of CXCR3-negative and CXCR3-positive naive CD8 T cells. TCRdb reprocessed the 5' RACE reads, keeping one entry per CDR3 protein, no DNA. This sample's table reports under 85,000 distinct CDR3 sequences. The specimen was naive CXCR3- CD8+ T cells from blood. The receptors originated from a human donor in good health. Some clones in this sample may be carry-over from other donors' samples. Each CDR3 is given with its conserved first and last residue.

>TRBJ1-5|TRBV28
CASRSQGAAGNQPQHF
>TRBJ2-2|TRBV4-1
CASSQMTGELFF
>TRBJ2-1|TRBV20-1
CSARDIRFSYNEQFF
>TRBJ1-5|TRBV12-3/TRBV12-4
CASSWTGDSNQPQHF
>TRBJ2-7|TRBV6-6
CASSDRDRVEEQYF
>TRBJ1-2|TRBV12-3/TRBV12-4
CASSRMTAEANYGYTF
>TRBJ2-5|TRBV7-2
CASSQVGRGKTQYF
>TRBJ2-2|TRBV19
CASSITEAGELFF
>TRBJ1-1|TRBV28
CASSPLYNSLGEAFF
>TRBJ2-3|TRBV11-3
CASSLQGRDRPATDTQYF
>TRBJ1-1|TRBV7-9
CASSLDVSTTEAFF
>TRBJ1-4|TRBV6-5
CASGPSQGNEKLFF
>TRBJ2-2|TRBV5-1
CASSLGTGRNTGELFF
>TRBJ2-7|TRBV19
CASSISAGGIGEQYF
>TRBJ1-2|TRBV7-7
CASSLDRGNYGYTF
>TRBJ2-7|TRBV7-7
CASSPSTGAAYEQYF
>TRBJ1-1|TRBV5-1
CASTPASGGDTEAFF
>TRBJ1-3|TRBV11-2
CASSLPEAGGNTIYF
>TRBJ2-1|TRBV10-3
CAISGLEAEQFF
>TRBJ1-2|TRBV7-3
CASSPDSPGQGIYGYTF
>TRBJ2-1|TRBV9
CASSVWGGGSSYNEQFF
>TRBJ2-2|TRBV12-3/TRBV12-4
CATAPTNTGELFF
>TRBJ1-2|TRBV9
CASNPMGGAFYGYTF
>TRBJ2-7|TRBV28
CASSPPPGQDSYEQYF